This passage covers 10 T cell receptor beta chains from one sample sequenced in a study of T cell responses to AZD1222 COVID-19 vaccine. Produced via immunoSEQ multiplex PCR; TCRdb's table is partial and in-frame only. Here the sample spans about 180,000 clones, about 88% being singletons. The material was peripheral blood, obtained 28 days after the second AZD1222 dose. Every receptor here comes from an adult who received the AZD1222 COVID-19 vaccine.

V and J are TRBV11-1 and TRBJ2-3; TRBD2 agrees at 12 bases. Trimming removed 5 bases from V and 5 bases from J; junction bases left unmatched: 8. Germline V gives CDR1 SGHAT, CDR2 FQDESV (reference sequence). This CDR3 has 16 residues. CDR3 nucleotides: TGTGCCAGCAGCCCCCCCCCTAGCGGGAGGGAAGATACGCAGTATTTT. Its translation: CASSPPPSGREDTQYF.

The chain carries TRBV2 and TRBJ2-5; D is uncertain. V shed 7 bases and J shed 2 bases, with 5 bases lying between them. Per the germline V gene, CDR1 is SNHLY and CDR2 is FYNNEI. The CDR3 totals 11 residues. The CDR3 DNA reads TGTGCCAGCAAGGTACAAGAGACCCAGTACTTC. Translation: CASKVQETQYF.

The chain is built from TRBV27 and TRBJ2-7; D tentatively reads TRBD1 or TRBD2 (5 bases each). Germline lookup yields CDR1 MNHEY and CDR2 SMNVEV (reference sequence). V lost 4 bases and J lost 0, with 7 bases in between. The CDR3 is made up of 13 amino acids. For the CDR3, the DNA is TGTGCCAGCAGTTGGGGGATCTCCTACGAGCAGTACTTC. Protein product: CASSWGISYEQYF.

The chain couples TRBV27 to TRBJ2-3; D might be TRBD1 (5 bases). This CDR3 contains 9 residues. V was shortened by 11 bases and J by 5 bases, with 5 bases between the two germline ends. Germline CDR1 MNHEY, CDR2 SMNVEV (reference sequence). The CDR3 loop is CAQGDTQYF. The CDR3 nucleotides are TGTGCCCAGGGAGATACGCAGTATTTT.

The chain couples TRBV7-8 to TRBJ2-7; D possibly uses TRBD1 or TRBD2 (5 bases each). From germline, CDR1 is SGHVS and CDR2 FQNEAQ. V lost 2 bases to trimming and J lost 5 bases, with 13 bases between them. The CDR3 runs 14 residues. The DNA for the CDR3 is TGTGCCAGCAGCTTATTAGGGGTGGGGGACGAGCAGTACTTC. As protein: CASSLLGVGDEQYF.

The rearrangement uses TRBV7-2 and TRBJ2-5; 11 positions match TRBD2. V dropped 7 bases and J dropped 3; count of bases not matched to a gene: 4. CDR1 and CDR2 from the germline V gene are SGHTA and FQGNSA. This CDR3 has 14 residues. The CDR3, as DNA: TGTGCCAGCACCCTGGGACTAGCGGAAGAGACCCAGTACTTC. It yields the protein CASTLGLAEETQYF.

The J gene is TRBJ2-3, the V gene TRBV19, with 10 bases lining up with TRBD2. Looked up from germline, CDR1 is LNHDA and CDR2 is SQIVND (reference sequence). This CDR3 is 14 amino acids long. The junction had 5 bases not matched to a gene; V was cut back by 7 bases and J by 4 bases. Here the CDR3 DNA reads TGTGCCAGTATGGGGGGACTAGCGCCAGATACGCAGTATTTT. Translating it yields CASMGGLAPDTQYF.

The V call is TRBV7-9, the J call TRBJ2-7; 9 bases are shared with TRBD2. The length of the CDR3 is 15 residues. V gave up 1 base and J gave up 5 bases; unmatched junction bases: 6. Germline CDR1 reads SEHNR; CDR2 reads FQNEAQ (reference sequence). Written as DNA, the CDR3 is TGTGCCAGCAGCTTAGGGGCGGGAGGGCCCCACGAGCAGTACTTC. It is translated as CASSLGAGGPHEQYF. Variable domain in full (rest from reference TRBV7-9 and TRBJ2-7): DTGVSQNPRHKITKRGQNVTFRCDPISEHNRLYWYRQTLGQGPEFLTYFQNEAQLEKSRLLSDRFSAERPKGSFSTLEIQRTEQGDSAMYLCASSLGAGGPHEQYFGPGTRLTVT.

The V and J genes are TRBV27 and TRBJ2-7, with D hard to call. This CDR3 contains 14 residues. Between the trimmed V and J ends, which lost 5 bases and 6 bases, there was a span of 17 bases. Per germline, CDR1 MNHEY and CDR2 SMNVEV (reference sequence). The CDR3 region is CASSGSGPFSEQYF. CDR3 coding DNA: TGTGCCAGCAGTGGATCCGGGCCCTTTTCCGAGCAGTACTTC.

The chain has TRBV6-4 and TRBJ1-5, with 8 bases fitting TRBD1. Unmatched junction bases numbered 12, after V lost 2 bases and J lost 0 bases. The CDR3 covers 19 residues. Per germline, CDR1 MRHNA and CDR2 SNTAGT. The CDR3: CASSDLDRARTDSNQPQHF. The CDR3 coding sequence is TGTGCCAGCAGTGACCTGGACAGGGCTAGGACAGATAGCAATCAGCCCCAGCATTTT.